The TCR beta chain described here comes from a study of beta chain features in type 1 diabetes. Study summary: The examined sorted cells totaled about 98 million across samples.

Expressed TCRB transcripts were sequenced after all isolated RNA was converted to cDNA. Produced via immunoSEQ multiplex PCR; TCRdb's table is partial and in-frame only. The data show hundreds of thousands of clones, approximately 11% seen once. CDR3 length equals 16 residues. Looked up from germline, CDR1 is SGHDN and CDR2 is FVKESK. J was trimmed by 6 bases and V by 6 bases; bases with no gene match: 15. Sequencing input: naive CD4+ T cells from blood. The V gene is TRBV14, the J gene TRBJ2-3, with 7 bases matching TRBD2. The sequence came from a woman younger than 45 in good health. The CDR3 region has the DNA TGTGCCAGCAGTCCCTCCTTTGGGAGGGCGGTGGATACGCAGTATTTT. Residues: CASSPSFGRAVDTQYF.